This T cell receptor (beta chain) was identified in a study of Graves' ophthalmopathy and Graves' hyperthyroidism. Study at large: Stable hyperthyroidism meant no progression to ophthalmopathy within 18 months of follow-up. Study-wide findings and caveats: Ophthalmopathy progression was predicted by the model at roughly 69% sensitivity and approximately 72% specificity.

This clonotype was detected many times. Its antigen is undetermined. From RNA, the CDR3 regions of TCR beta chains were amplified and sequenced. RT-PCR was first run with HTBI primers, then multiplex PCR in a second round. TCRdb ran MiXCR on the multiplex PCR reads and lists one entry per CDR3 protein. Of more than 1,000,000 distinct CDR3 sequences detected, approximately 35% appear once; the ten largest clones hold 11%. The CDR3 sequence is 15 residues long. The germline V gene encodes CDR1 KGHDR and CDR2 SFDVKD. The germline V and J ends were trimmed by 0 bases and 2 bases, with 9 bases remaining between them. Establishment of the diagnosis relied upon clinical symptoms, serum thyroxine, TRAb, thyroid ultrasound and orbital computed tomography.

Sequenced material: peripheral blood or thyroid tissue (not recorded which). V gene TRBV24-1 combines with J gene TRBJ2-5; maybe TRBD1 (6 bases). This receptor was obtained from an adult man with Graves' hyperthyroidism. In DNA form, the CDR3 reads TGTGCCACCAGTGATTTGGGAGGACAGCAAGAGACCCAGTACTTC. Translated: CATSDLGGQQETQYF.